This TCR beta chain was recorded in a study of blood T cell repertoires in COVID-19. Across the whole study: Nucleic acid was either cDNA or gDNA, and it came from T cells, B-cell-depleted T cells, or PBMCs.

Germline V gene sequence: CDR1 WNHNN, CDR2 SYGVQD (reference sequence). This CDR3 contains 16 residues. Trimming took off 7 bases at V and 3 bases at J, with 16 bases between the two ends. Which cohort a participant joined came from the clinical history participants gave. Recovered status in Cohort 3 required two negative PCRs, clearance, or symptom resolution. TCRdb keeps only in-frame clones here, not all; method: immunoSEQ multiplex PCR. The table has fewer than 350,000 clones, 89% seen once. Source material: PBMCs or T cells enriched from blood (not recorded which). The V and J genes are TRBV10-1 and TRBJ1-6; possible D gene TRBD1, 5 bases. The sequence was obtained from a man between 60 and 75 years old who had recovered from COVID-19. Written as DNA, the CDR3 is TGCGCCAGCATCCTAGGACGGGGGAGCTATAATTCACCCCTCCACTTT. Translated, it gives CASILGRGSYNSPLHF.